Only one count was recorded for the clone carrying this T cell receptor (beta chain). The data derive from a study of blood T cell repertoires in COVID-19. Across the study: Spain, Italy and the United States supplied samples that represented acute and convalescent COVID-19.

Using immunoSEQ multiplex PCR, the repertoire was profiled, and TCRdb retains in-frame clones only, with some absent. Of around 100,000 clones listed, about 90% were seen once; the top ten hold just over 3%. V shed 4 bases and J 2 bases; nucleotides not matched to a gene: 9. The CDR3 contains 17 residues. The germline V gene has CDR1 MGHDK and CDR2 SYGVNS. V gene TRBV25-1 combines with J gene TRBJ2-3, with 10 positions matching TRBD2. The material sequenced was peripheral blood. This TCR came from a man in his forties or fifties in a cohort sampled during active COVID-19. This chain's CDR3 is CASSGSGGARDTDTQYF. The CDR3 DNA reads TGTGCCAGCAGTGGAAGCGGGGGGGCTCGTGACACAGATACGCAGTATTTT.